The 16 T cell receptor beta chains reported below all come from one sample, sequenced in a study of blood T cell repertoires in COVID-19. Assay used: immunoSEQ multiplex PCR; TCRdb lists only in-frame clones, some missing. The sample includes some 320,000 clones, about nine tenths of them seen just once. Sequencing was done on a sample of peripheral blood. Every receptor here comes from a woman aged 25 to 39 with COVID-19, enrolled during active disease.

Here the CDR3 DNA reads TGTGCCAGCAGCCAAGAAACTTGGGGGGTGGTTCTCACAGATACGCAGTATTTT. This encodes CASSQETWGVVLTDTQYF. The V gene is TRBV3-1 (or the pseudogene TRBV3-2), the J gene TRBJ2-3, with D tentatively TRBD2 (6 bases). This CDR3 region has 18 residues. Per the germline V gene, CDR1 is LGHDT and CDR2 is YNNKEL (reference sequence). V lost 0 bases and J 2 bases, leaving 18 bases between the germline ends.

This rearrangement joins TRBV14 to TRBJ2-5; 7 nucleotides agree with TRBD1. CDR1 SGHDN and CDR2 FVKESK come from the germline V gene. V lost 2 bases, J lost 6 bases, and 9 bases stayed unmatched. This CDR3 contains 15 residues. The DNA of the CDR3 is TGTGCCAGCAGCCAACGTACAGGGGTGCGACAGACCCAGTACTTC. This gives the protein CASSQRTGVRQTQYF.

The CDR3 DNA follows: TGCGCCAGCAGCCTCGGTGGGGGGAGCGGGGAGTACTTC. It is translated as CASSLGGGSGEYF. The chain carries TRBV4-1 and TRBJ2-7, with 7 bases that match TRBD2. CDR1 is MGHRA and CDR2 is YSYEKL in the germline V gene. The CDR3 has 13 residues. V shed 4 bases, J shed 11 bases, and the junction held 11 bases outside the gene matches.

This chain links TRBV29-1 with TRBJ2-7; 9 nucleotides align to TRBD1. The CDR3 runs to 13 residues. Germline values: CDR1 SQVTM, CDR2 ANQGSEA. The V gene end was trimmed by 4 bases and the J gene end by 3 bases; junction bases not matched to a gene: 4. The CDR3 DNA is TGCAGCGTTGCCTCGGACAGGGGCTACGAGCAGTACTTC. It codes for CSVASDRGYEQYF.

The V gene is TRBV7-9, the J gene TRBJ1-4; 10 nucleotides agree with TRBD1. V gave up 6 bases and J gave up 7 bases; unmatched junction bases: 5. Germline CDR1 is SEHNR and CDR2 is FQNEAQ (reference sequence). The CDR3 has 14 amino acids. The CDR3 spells CASSWDRGGEKLFF. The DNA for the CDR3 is TGTGCCAGCAGTTGGGACAGGGGAGGTGAAAAACTGTTTTTT.

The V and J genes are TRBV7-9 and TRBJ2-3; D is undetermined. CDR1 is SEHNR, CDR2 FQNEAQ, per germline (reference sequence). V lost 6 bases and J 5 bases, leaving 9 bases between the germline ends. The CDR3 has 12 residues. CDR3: CASSFFRDTQYF. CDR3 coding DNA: TGTGCCAGCAGTTTCTTCCGAGATACGCAGTATTTT.

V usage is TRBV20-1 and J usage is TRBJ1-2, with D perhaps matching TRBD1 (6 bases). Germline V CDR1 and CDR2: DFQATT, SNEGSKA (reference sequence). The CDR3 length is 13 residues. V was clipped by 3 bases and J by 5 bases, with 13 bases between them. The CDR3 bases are TGCAGTGCTAGTTCTGGGACATTATATGGCTACACCTTC. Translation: CSASSGTLYGYTF.

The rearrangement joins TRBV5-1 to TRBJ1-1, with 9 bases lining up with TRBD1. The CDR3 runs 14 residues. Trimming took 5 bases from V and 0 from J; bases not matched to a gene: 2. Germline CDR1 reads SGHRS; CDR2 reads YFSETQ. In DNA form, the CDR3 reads TGCGCCAGCAGAAGGACAGGGGTGAACACTGAAGCTTTCTTT. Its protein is CASRRTGVNTEAFF.

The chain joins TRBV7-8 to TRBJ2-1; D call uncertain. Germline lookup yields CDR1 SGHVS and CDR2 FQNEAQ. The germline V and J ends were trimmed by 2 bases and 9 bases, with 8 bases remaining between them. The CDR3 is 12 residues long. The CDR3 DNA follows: TGTGCCAGCAGCTTATTAGTTCGTGAGCAGTTCTTC. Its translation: CASSLLVREQFF.

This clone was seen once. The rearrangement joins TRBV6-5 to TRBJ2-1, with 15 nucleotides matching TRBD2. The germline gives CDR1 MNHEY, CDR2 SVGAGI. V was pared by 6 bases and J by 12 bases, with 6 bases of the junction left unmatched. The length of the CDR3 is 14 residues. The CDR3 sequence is CASSPGLAGGGQFF. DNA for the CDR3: TGTGCCAGCAGCCCGGGACTAGCGGGGGGTGGGCAGTTCTTC.

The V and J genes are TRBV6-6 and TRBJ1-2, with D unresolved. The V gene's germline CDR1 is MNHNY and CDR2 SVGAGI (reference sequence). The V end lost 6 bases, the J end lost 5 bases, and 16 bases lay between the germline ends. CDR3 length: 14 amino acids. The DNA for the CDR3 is TGTGCCAGCAGCCTCCCAGGAATTCAGTATGGCTACACCTTC. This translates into CASSLPGIQYGYTF.

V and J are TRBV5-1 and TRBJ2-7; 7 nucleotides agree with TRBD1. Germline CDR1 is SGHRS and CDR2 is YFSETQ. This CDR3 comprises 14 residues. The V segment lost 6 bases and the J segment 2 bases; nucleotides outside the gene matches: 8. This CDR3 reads CASNLGGPTYEQYF. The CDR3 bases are TGCGCCAGCAACCTAGGGGGCCCTACCTACGAGCAGTACTTC. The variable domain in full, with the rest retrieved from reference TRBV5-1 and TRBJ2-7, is KAGVTQTPRYLIKTRGQQVTLSCSPISGHRSVSWYQQTPGQGLQFLFEYFSETQRNKGNFPGRFSGRQFSNSRSEMNVSTLELGDSALYLCASNLGGPTYEQYFGPGTRLTVT.

The CDR3 loop reads CASSTSEETQYF. In nucleotides, the CDR3 is TGTGCCAGCAGCACTAGCGAAGAGACCCAGTACTTC. This chain uses TRBV2 with TRBJ2-5; 7 bases line up with TRBD2. The germline V gene encodes CDR1 SNHLY and CDR2 FYNNEI. The CDR3 is 12 residues long. The V segment lost 6 bases and the J segment 3 bases; nucleotides outside the gene matches: 1.

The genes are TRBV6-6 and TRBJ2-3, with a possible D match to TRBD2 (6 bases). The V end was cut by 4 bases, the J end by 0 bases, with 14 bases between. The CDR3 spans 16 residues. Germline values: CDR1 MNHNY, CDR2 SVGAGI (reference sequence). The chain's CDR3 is CASSSLGGLSTDTQYF. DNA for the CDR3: TGTGCCAGCAGTTCGCTAGGAGGGCTTAGCACAGATACGCAGTATTTT.

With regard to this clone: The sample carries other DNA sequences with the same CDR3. CDR3 in DNA: TGTGCCAGCAGCCGACAGGGGAGCAATCAGCCCCAGCATTTT. Its translation is CASSRQGSNQPQHF. The chain employs TRBV3-1 (or the pseudogene TRBV3-2) and TRBJ1-5, with 8 bases identical to TRBD1. J was trimmed by 1 base and V by 4 bases; bases with no gene match: 0. The CDR3 spans 14 residues. CDR1 is LGHDT and CDR2 is YNNKEL in the germline V gene (reference sequence).

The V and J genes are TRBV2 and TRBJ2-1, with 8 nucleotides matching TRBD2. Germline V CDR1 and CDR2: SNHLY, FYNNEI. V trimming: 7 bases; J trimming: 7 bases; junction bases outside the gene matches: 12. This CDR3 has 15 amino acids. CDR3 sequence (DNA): TGTGCCAGCACGGGGAGCGGGGGAATCGTAAATGAGCAGTTCTTC. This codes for CASTGSGGIVNEQFF.